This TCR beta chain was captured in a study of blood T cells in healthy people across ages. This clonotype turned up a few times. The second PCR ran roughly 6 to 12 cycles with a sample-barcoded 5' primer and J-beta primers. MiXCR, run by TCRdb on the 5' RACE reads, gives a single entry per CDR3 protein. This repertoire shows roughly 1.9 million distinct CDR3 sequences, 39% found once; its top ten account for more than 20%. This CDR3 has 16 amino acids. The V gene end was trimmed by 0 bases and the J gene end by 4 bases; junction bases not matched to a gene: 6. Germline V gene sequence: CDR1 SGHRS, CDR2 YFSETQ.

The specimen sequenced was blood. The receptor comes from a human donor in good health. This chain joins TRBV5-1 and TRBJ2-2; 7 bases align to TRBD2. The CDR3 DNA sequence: TGCGCCAGCAGCTTGGCACCGCTAGCGGCCACCGGGGAGCTGTTTTTT. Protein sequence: CASSLAPLAATGELFF.